This T cell receptor (beta chain) appears in the sequencing data of a study of early T cells in non-severe SARS-CoV-2 infection (dated by TCRdb to the early 2020s). Study-level background: Because TCR sequencing was done on bulk RNA from unsorted whole blood, the alpha and beta chains could not be paired.

To prepare the library, 5' RACE was applied. Sequenced using a NextSeq 500. In the TCR library protocol, unique molecular identifiers were attached to individual cDNA molecules to correct for PCR bias and sequencing error. Sequencing covered both TCR alpha and beta chains, and within each sample the abundances of alpha and beta sequences were tightly co-correlated. The study's own analysis went as follows. Decombinator V4 was used to perform V gene, J gene and CDR3 annotation of TCR sequences. Expanded TCRs were defined as changing significantly between any two time points under a Poisson model with p below 0.0001. TCR abundances were normalised to the total number of TCRs sequenced per sample and expressed as counts per million. MAIT TCRs were defined by TRAV1-2 paired with TRAJ12, TRAJ20 or TRAJ33, and iNKT TCRs by TRAV10 paired with TRAJ18. VDJdb, accessed on 1 November 2021, was searched for TCRs annotated for CMV, EBV and SARS-CoV-2, and TCRs annotated for more than one antigen were excluded. Using fastp at Q25 and MiXCR, TCRdb reprocessed the public reads and kept productive beta chains. Rows with a matching CDR3 protein are joined into one entry that keeps the most common DNA and genes. The V and J calls and clone size are TCRdb's, not the authors'. The sample includes fewer than 30,000 distinct CDR3 sequences, with 4% to 4.5% observed a single time. In total, the top ten clones hold 6.2% of the sample.

What the research found in general, with its limitations: VDJdb matching was skewed toward anti-spike CD8 responses and likely underestimated virus-specific expansions by missing private and CD4 specificities.

This clonotype was found many times. Which antigen it targets is not known. No base-level quality is on record; no much larger clone is a single base apart. Set within a cohort of healthcare workers in London, UK, this nested case-control study involved weekly PCR testing of nasopharyngeal swabs along with blood sampling. Healthcare workers were enrolled in the week of the UK lockdown, from 23 to 31 March 2020, and were followed every week for up to 16 weeks. The CDR3 numbers 20 residues from cysteine through phenylalanine. Only the CDR3 part of the read is kept: 60 bases, read in frame from the first base. Unmatched junction bases come to 19, with V trimmed by 5 bases and J by 0 bases. Per the germline V gene (reference sequence), SEHNR is the CDR1 and FQNEAQ is the CDR2.

Sequences were obtained from whole blood. The chain couples TRBV7-9 to TRBJ2-3, with 8 bases aligning to TRBD1. The receptor was derived from an adult who was a healthcare worker with PCR-confirmed SARS-CoV-2 infection or an uninfected control (not recorded which). CDR3 reads: CASSGRDRGKAGLSTDTQYF. Here is the DNA: TGTGCCAGCAGCGGTCGAGACAGGGGTAAGGCGGGTTTGAGCACAGATACGCAGTATTTT.